A single T cell receptor (beta chain) is shown here with its context. What this receptor recognizes is not known. Base qualities were left out, and no much larger clone turns up one base away. In total, approximately 700 healthy bone marrow donors made up the cohort. At the time of sampling, every cohort member was nominally healthy, though immune exposures that went unrecorded were likely present. The donor was CMV seronegative and belonged to the group of 380 or so seronegative cohort members. A peripheral blood sample was provided by each donor, and peripheral blood mononuclear cells were used for TCR beta sequencing. The Qiagen DNeasy Blood Extraction Kit was used to extract genomic DNA from the blood cell samples. This sample stems from a study of cytomegalovirus exposure and HLA in healthy donors (dated by TCRdb to 2016 to 2017). In the study overall: According to an earlier analysis of a few hundred of the donors, about 180 million T cells yielded 100 million or so unique TCR beta sequences and approximately 300 Gb of sequence data. Roughly 300 gigabases of sequencing data and approximately 91 million unique TCR sequences made up an early release that covered around 640 HLA-typed donors. Of the roughly 400 genotyped donors, around 81% fell in the genetic ancestry cluster associated with self-reported Caucasian donors. The study was designed to test whether signatures of past pathogen exposure could be identified by cataloging public T cell receptors. The T cell repertoires of several hundred subjects were profiled by immunosequencing and related to cytomegalovirus serostatus. Besides the first cohort of 666 subjects, a separate validation cohort made up of 120 different subjects was used. The study combined high-throughput TCR immunosequencing, statistical association of individual TCRs with disease status, and machine learning to predict cytomegalovirus infection status. A later analysis re-examined previously published TCR beta repertoires from 610 or so donors and added high-resolution HLA genotyping to investigate patterns of TCR occurrence. In the later analysis, no new phenotypic data were used to find candidate immune exposures; instead, reliance was placed on TCR beta sequences and their occurrence across donors. An earlier analysis of about 600 of the donors used high-throughput TCR beta sequencing to judge whether each TCR beta V gene segment behaved as functional or pseudogenic. Donor age, sex, ethnicity and CMV serostatus were compiled alongside the repertoire data. Genome-wide SNP genotypes for about 65% of the roughly 670 donors were used in a later genetic analysis, which treated that subset as a discovery cohort. All discovery cohort repertoires had been generated using a single sequencing platform. Both class I and class II loci were covered by HLA typing, at four-digit resolution. The number of typed donors differed by locus: about 629-640 for A, B, C, DRB1 and DQB1; approximately 540 for DQA1; approximately 600 for DPA1; and roughly 490 for DPB1. Roughly five DR-DQ haplotypes were handled as single units for association and clustering because linkage in the cohort was strong. On average, 235,054 unique TCR beta nucleotide sequences were sequenced per donor among a few hundred genotyped donors of the cohort, with 15% to 20% of those sequences being non-productive.

Library preparation used the immunoSEQ multiplex PCR assay. The multiplex PCR relied on a mix of 60 forward primers for TCR Vbeta segments and 13 reverse primers for TCR Jbeta segments. The CDR3 region of rearranged TCR beta genes was amplified from genomic DNA by a multiplex PCR assay. The amplified TCR beta libraries were sequenced on the Illumina HiSeq System as 87-base-pair reads. On the authors' methods: A later analysis counted about 80 million unique TCR beta chains across the 666 repertoires, and around 9.9 million of these chains were shared by at least two donors. A nearest-neighbor algorithm error-corrected the raw reads and collapsed the reads into unique sequences, merging closely related sequences to remove PCR and sequencing errors. CDR3 sequences were aligned to IMGT reference sequences to assign V, D and J gene segments. For a sequence to be retained, a match of at least six nucleotides to both a V gene segment and a J gene segment was required. Rearrangements were called productive when the CDR3 lacked stop codons and stayed in frame with V and J; all others were non-productive. Following IMGT convention, CDR3 was defined as the stretch from the second conserved V-encoded cysteine to the conserved J-encoded phenylalanine. The earlier analysis of 550 to 650 of the donors excluded any sequence lacking an unambiguous match to a single V gene segment. In an earlier analysis of some 590 of the donors, V segments were called functional above 56.7% productive rearrangements and were called segregating when the between-donor standard deviation exceeded 5%. A statistical classification framework was built to diagnose cytomegalovirus status from the catalog of TCR beta chain sequences. V and J gene assignment, in a later analysis, came from comparing TCR nucleotide sequences with IMGT/GENE-DB human TR gene sequences. A later analysis assigned CDR3 sequences and most-parsimonious VDJ recombination scenarios with the TCRdist pipeline. A later analysis defined each TCR beta chain by its CDR3 amino acid sequence plus V-gene family, and excluded reads lacking a unique V-gene family. To address suspected cross-contamination and a sequencing artifact, a later analysis removed several hundred highly shared, low-generation-probability nucleotide sequences. A later analysis calculated a clonal expansion index for each public chain from normalized within-repertoire ranks of inferred template counts. A later analysis computed generation probabilities with a VDJ recombination model fitted to out-of-frame rearrangements, and checked the results against IGoR. In a later analysis, TCR-TCR, TCR-HLA and TCR-CMV co-occurrence was scored with hypergeometric tests, and a repertoire-size bias correction was applied to TCR pairs. A later analysis estimated false discovery rates by permuting HLA or CMV assignments 20 times. A later analysis grouped co-occurring TCRs with DBSCAN, adding TCRdist sequence similarity when clustering within HLA-allele-positive subsets. Co-occurrence clustering excluded repertoires with fewer than 30,000 or more than 120,000 public chains, plus five with anomalous nucleotide sharing. The source is immuneACCESS, and TCRdb retained only in-frame sequences with V and J called. Part of the clones is not carried over; for the studies checked, unresolved V genes explain less than half of this, and the remainder is unexplained. Clonal size and the V and J genes are those of that table, whereas D and trimming came from the DNA. Recorded for this sample are approximately 190,000 clones; around 86% of them occurred a single time. The ten most abundant clones make up about 0.78% of the sample.

The CDR3 starts with the cysteine, ends with the phenylalanine, and has 16 residues. This entry keeps only the CDR3 DNA: 48 bases, framed from base 1. Based on the germline V gene, the CDR1 and CDR2 sequences are SGHDN and FVKESK. V was cut back by 0 bases and J by 11 bases, leaving a gap of 20 bases between them. The investigation overall reported the following: Some IMGT-functional V segments, including TRBV6-2 and TRBV6-3, could not be distinguished by the 87-base-pair reads and were therefore excluded. A cluster of highly shared sequence variants was judged likely to represent a technical artifact of the sequencing pipeline. Most CMV-associated TCR beta chains appeared to be HLA-restricted in a later analysis, and the HLA associations seemed to be driven largely by CMV exposure. Because some donors lacked HLA typing at each locus, the association tests relied only on the typed subset. Three of the identified cytomegalovirus-associated TCR beta chains were confirmed in vitro to be specific for cytomegalovirus antigens. While some public TCRs were present in many individuals, most TCR sequences turned up only very rarely across donors. An association between a missense DCLRE1C variant and V-gene and J-gene trimming of TCR beta chains was found in a later genetic analysis and replicated in an independent cohort. An earlier analysis of approximately 530 of the donors showed that most TCR beta V segments appeared in productive rearrangements either about 87% or about 30% of the time, which broadly matched IMGT annotations. Strong co-occurrence of HLA alleles, especially DR and DQ, made assigning TCR associations to individual alleles difficult. A later analysis associated roughly 17,000 TCR beta sequences with specific HLA alleles at a false discovery rate of 0.05. Linkage disequilibrium might explain the correlated functional status among segregating V segments, but an unknown experimental factor could not be excluded. Immune exposure information for the cohort was limited to CMV serostatus. Roughly uniform sequencing depth across donors was assumed in presence/absence analyses, although this assumption may not hold. In both the original and validation cohorts, the classifier was reported to diagnose cytomegalovirus status with high specificity and sensitivity. The study listed 164 TCR beta chains as associated with cytomegalovirus. In a later analysis, TCR association rates were found to vary across HLA loci, with the most associated TCRs seen for DRB1 alleles and the fewest for HLA-C alleles. According to a later genetic analysis, donors in an Asian-associated ancestry cluster had fewer N-insertions in productive TCRs than the roughly 700-donor mean. Because counts were too low, about 18 rarely observed V segments, including chromosome 9 orphons, were excluded from the earlier analysis of around 640 of the donors. A later analysis reported that several top co-occurrence clusters appeared linked to parvovirus B19, influenza, CMV and Epstein-Barr virus. This cohort had only TCR beta chains sequenced, and the lack of alpha or paired-chain data limited which features could be detected. A further reported finding was that TCR beta sequences accurately predicted the HLA-A and HLA-B alleles for most subjects in the first cohort. A later analysis found that HLA-associated TCR beta chains were more clonally expanded and had lower generation probabilities than equally common non-associated chains. The authors suggested that the approach could potentially be extended to other disease states and immunological phenotypes.

The sample comprised PBMCs. In this chain, TRBV14 is recombined with TRBJ1-5, with the D gene not clear enough to name. This receptor was taken from a woman younger than 35 in good health and CMV-seronegative. The CDR3 is CASSQDCGEAVGSQHF. The nucleotide sequence reads as follows: TGTGCCAGCAGCCAAGATTGCGGGGAGGCAGTAGGTTCCCAGCATTTT.